This T cell receptor beta chain was retrieved from a study of response to subunit inactivated influenza vaccine. Study findings and constraints: There was a suggestion from the authors that each seasonal influenza vaccination recruits few new T cells.

Each CDR3 protein is one row after TCRdb ran MiXCR on the RT-PCR reads. The sample gives 630,000 or so distinct CDR3 sequences, approximately 15% of which show up once; around a tenth is in the top ten. The germline gives CDR1 LNHNV, CDR2 YYDKDF (reference sequence). With 3 bases removed from V and 1 base from J, the gap between germline ends came to 9 bases. This CDR3 comprises 14 residues. This clonotype was detected a few times. The target antigen is unknown. V is TRBV15 and J is TRBJ2-5, with D possibly being TRBD2 (6 bases). The sequencing used PBMCs from blood, collected approximately 12 days after vaccination. This TCR was recovered from a man aged 50-59 years who received an inactivated influenza vaccine. Here the CDR3 reads CATSRKTSQETQYF. As DNA, the CDR3 is TGTGCCACCAGCAGGAAGACTAGCCAAGAGACCCAGTACTTC.